The 3 T cell receptor beta chains below were found in one sample sequenced in a study of molecular identifiers for immune sequencing clone quantification (dated by TCRdb to 2017 to 2018). Library creation used PCR. Sequencing was performed on a NextSeq 500. TCRdb took the public reads, trimmed them with fastp at Q25, ran MiXCR for clone calling and kept in-frame beta chains. All rows with the same CDR3 protein become a single entry with the most common DNA and genes. Here the sample has nearly 650,000 distinct CDR3 sequences; roughly 25% occur a single time. 0.7% to 0.95% of the sample goes to the ten largest clones. Sequencing used naive CD8+ T cells from blood, with Jurkat cell RNA spiked in. This specimen's cell subset or site label, per the study, means: FACS-sorted CD8+CD4-CCR7+CD45RA+ naive T cells. These receptor sequences come from a human donor in good health. Some libraries in this study had Jurkat cell RNA spiked in.

This clonotype was counted many times. The V call is TRBV20-1, the J call TRBJ2-6; no firm D call. The V gene lost 0 bases and the J gene lost 1 base, with 7 bases spanning the gap. Per germline, CDR1 DFQATT and CDR2 SNEGSKA (reference sequence). The CDR3 has 15 amino acids. Written as DNA, the CDR3 is TGCAGTGCTAGAGAGCTCGAATCTGGGGCCAACGTCCTGACTTTC. It yields the protein CSARELESGANVLTF.

This clonotype was found a few times. The gene calls are TRBV7-2 and TRBJ1-4, with a weak D call TRBD1 (5 bases). The CDR3 runs 15 residues. The germline CDR1 and CDR2 sequences are SGHTA and FQGNSA. V dropped 4 bases and J dropped 7 bases, with 16 bases sitting between them. The CDR3 bases are TGTGCCAGCAGCTCCAGAGACAGTCTGCGTGAAAAACTGTTTTTT. Its translation: CASSSRDSLREKLFF.

The rearrangement joins TRBV15 to TRBJ1-5; 8 bases match TRBD1. The V and J ends lost 3 bases and 0 bases, in that order; junction bases with no gene match: 7. The CDR3 totals 17 residues. Per germline, CDR1 LNHNV and CDR2 YYDKDF (reference sequence). The CDR3 reads CATSSDRGQYSNQPQHF. CDR3 nucleotides: TGTGCCACCAGCAGCGACAGGGGACAATATAGCAATCAGCCCCAGCATTTT. Full variable domain (rest looked up from reference TRBV15 and TRBJ1-5): DAMVIQNPRYQVTQFGKPVTLSCSQTLNHNVMYWYQQKSSQAPKLLFHYYDKDFNNEADTPDNFQSRRPNTSFCFLDIRSPGLGDTAMYLCATSSDRGQYSNQPQHFGDGTRLSIL.